The sequence of this T cell receptor beta chain was determined in a study of T-cell reconstitution after alpha-beta-depleted transplantation in children. Study-level findings and limits: Reported findings indicate that, about two months after transplant, alpha-beta T cells came from several hundred expanded clones, which were derived from non-depleted graft cells.

Concerning this clonotype: What it recognizes is unknown.

The CDR3 totals 15 residues. V trimming: 6 bases; J trimming: 1 base; junction bases outside the gene matches: 7. Germline lookup yields CDR1 DFQATT and CDR2 SNEGSKA (reference sequence). Unique molecular identifiers were incorporated into the prepared TCRbeta library. TCRdb re-analysed the PCR reads in MiXCR, keeping a single row per CDR3 protein. The sample contains a few hundred thousand distinct CDR3 sequences, 10% to 15% of which appear only once. The material sequenced was PBMCs, mostly from graft donor cells, taken 360 days after TCRalphabeta/CD19-depleted stem cell transplant. This receptor was identified in a male patient younger than 18 who had a stem cell transplant for acute myeloid leukemia, so the T cells may come from the graft donor. The V and J genes are TRBV20-1 and TRBJ1-5; 9 nucleotides agree with TRBD1. The CDR3: CSASDRGGSNQPQHF. CDR3 bases: TGCAGTGCGTCGGACAGGGGAGGAAGCAATCAGCCCCAGCATTTT.